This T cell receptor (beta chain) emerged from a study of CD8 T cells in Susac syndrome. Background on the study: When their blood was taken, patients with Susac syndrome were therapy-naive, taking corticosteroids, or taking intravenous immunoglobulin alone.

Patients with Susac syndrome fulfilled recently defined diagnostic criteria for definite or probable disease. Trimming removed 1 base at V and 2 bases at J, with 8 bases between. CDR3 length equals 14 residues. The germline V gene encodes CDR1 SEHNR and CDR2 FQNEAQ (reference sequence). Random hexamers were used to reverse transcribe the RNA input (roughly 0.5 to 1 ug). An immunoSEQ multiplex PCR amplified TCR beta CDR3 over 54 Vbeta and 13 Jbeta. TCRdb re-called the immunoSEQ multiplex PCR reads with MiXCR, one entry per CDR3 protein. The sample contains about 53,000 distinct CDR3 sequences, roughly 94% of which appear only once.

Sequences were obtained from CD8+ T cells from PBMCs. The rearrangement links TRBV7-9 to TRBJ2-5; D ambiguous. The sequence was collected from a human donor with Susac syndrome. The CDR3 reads CASSLDRKQETQYF. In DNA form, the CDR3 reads TGTGCCAGCAGCTTAGACAGAAAGCAAGAGACCCAGTACTTC.